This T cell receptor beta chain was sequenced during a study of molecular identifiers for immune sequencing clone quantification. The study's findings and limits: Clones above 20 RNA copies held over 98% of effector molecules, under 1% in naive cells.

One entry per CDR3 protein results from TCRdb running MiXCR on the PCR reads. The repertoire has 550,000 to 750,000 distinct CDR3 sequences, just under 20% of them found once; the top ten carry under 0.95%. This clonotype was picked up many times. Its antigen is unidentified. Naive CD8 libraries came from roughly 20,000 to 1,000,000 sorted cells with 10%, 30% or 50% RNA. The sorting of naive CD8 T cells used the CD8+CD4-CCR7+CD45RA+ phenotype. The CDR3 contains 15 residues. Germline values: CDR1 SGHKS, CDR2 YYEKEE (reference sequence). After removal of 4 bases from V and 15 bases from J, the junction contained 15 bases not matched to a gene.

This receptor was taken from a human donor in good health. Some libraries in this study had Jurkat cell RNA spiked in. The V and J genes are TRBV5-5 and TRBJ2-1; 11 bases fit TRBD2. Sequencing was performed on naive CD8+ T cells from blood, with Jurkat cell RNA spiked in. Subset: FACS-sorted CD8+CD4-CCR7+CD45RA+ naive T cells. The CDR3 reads CASSATIAGGSYWFF. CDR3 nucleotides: TGTGCCAGCAGCGCTACCATAGCGGGAGGGTCCTACTGGTTCTTC. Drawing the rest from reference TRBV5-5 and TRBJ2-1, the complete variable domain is DAGVTQSPTHLIKTRGQQVTLRCSPISGHKSVSWYQQVLGQGPQFIFQYYEKEERGRGNFPDRFSARQFPNYSSELNVNALLLGDSALYLCASSATIAGGSYWFFGPGTRLTVL.